This T cell receptor (beta chain) emerged from a study of blood T cell repertoires in COVID-19. Original handling: Counts of nucleated cells, estimated from reference gene primer amplification, were obtained. TCRdb keeps only in-frame clones here, not all; method: immunoSEQ multiplex PCR. Clone size and V and J calls were adopted from that table, with D and trimming inferred from the DNA. The sample shows some 360,000 clones, around 87% of them seen only once. Seattle participants joined during active infection and were tracked over time. Trimming removed 0 bases from V and 8 bases from J, with 5 bases in between. CDR1 and CDR2 from the germline V gene are SGHDT and YYEEEE. The CDR3 spans 12 residues.

The clonotype was recovered from an older woman with COVID-19, enrolled during active disease. Sequencing was performed on peripheral blood. The genes are TRBV5-6 and TRBJ1-4; D gene ambiguous. The CDR3 sequence is CASSLAGEKLFF. The CDR3 nucleotides are TGTGCCAGCAGCTTGGCGGGAGAAAAACTGTTTTTT.